The clone carrying this T cell receptor beta chain appeared a few times. Its matching antigen is unknown. The data were taken from a study of T cell responses to AZD1222 COVID-19 vaccine. Germline CDR1 reads ENHRY; CDR2 reads SYGVKD. This CDR3 has 15 amino acids. Germline trimming cut 1 base from V and 0 bases from J; bases unmatched to any gene: 2. TCRdb's table, derived via immunoSEQ multiplex PCR, lists solely in-frame clones and lacks some. The data show some 130,000 clones, 88% seen once. General observations from the study: Donors were chiefly white British, with a greater number of females, and clonal diversity was perhaps underestimated. After the peak T cell response, and only then, were repertoires sampled. Nearly half of the spike-specific TCRs reportedly recognize variant regions that carry no mutations. Vaccine-associated CD4 TCRs spanned spike, dominant at 160-218 and 743-854.

The sequence was obtained from an adult in good health. The sequenced sample was peripheral blood, obtained on day 0 of MenACWY control vaccination. The chain uses TRBV10-3 and TRBJ1-2; TRBD1 matches at 7 bases. CDR3 region: CAISEYGTANYGYTF. For the CDR3, the DNA is TGTGCCATCAGTGAGTATGGGACAGCTAACTATGGCTACACCTTC.